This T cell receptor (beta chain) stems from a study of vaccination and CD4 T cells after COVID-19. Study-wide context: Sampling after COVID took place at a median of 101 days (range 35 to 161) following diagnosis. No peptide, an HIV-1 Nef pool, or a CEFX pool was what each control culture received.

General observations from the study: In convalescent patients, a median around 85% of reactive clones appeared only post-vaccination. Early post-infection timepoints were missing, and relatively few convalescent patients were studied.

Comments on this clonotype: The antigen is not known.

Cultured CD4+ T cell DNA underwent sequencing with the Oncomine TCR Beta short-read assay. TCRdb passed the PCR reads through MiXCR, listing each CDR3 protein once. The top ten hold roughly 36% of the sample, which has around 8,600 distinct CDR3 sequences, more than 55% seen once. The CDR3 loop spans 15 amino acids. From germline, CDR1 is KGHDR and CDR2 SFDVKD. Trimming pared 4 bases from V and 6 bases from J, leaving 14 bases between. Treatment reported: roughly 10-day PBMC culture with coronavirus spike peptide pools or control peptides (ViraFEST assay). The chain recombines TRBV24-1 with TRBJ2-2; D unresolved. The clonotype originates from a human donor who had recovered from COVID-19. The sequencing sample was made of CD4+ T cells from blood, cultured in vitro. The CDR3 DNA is TGTGCCACCAGTGACACCGGTTCTCAACCCGGGGAGCTGTTTTTT. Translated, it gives CATSDTGSQPGELFF.